Below are 23 T cell receptor beta chains sequenced from a single sample in a study of blood T cell repertoires in COVID-19. Here immunoSEQ multiplex PCR was the method, and the copy in TCRdb shows in-frame clones only, minus some. This sample has 200,000 to 300,000 clones, with about nine tenths found just once. Sequenced material: PBMCs or T cells enriched from blood (not recorded which). The receptors originated from a man between 45 and 60 years old who had been exposed to COVID-19.

The chain has TRBV27 and TRBJ2-1; a weak D match, TRBD2 (5 bases). This CDR3 is built from 16 residues. Trimming removed 3 bases at V and 2 bases at J, with 14 bases between. Germline V gene sequence: CDR1 MNHEY, CDR2 SMNVEV (reference sequence). CDR3 nucleotide sequence: TGTGCCAGCAGTTTCTTCGCGGGCGGAACCTACAATGAGCAGTTCTTC. Its translation: CASSFFAGGTYNEQFF.

This chain joins TRBV5-1 and TRBJ2-1; 7 bases line up with TRBD2. This CDR3 has 13 amino acids. V shed 0 bases and J 11 bases; nucleotides not matched to a gene: 5. Looked up from germline, CDR1 is SGHRS and CDR2 is YFSETQ. The CDR3 sequence is CASSLVASGQQFF. DNA of the CDR3: TGCGCCAGCAGCTTGGTTGCTAGCGGCCAGCAGTTCTTC. Full variable domain (missing parts from reference TRBV5-1 and TRBJ2-1): KAGVTQTPRYLIKTRGQQVTLSCSPISGHRSVSWYQQTPGQGLQFLFEYFSETQRNKGNFPGRFSGRQFSNSRSEMNVSTLELGDSALYLCASSLVASGQQFFGPGTRLTVL.

The J gene is TRBJ1-6, the V gene TRBV2, with 8 bases that match TRBD1. V was pared by 6 bases and J by 3 bases, with 7 bases of the junction left unmatched. The CDR3 has 16 amino acids. Germline V CDR1 and CDR2: SNHLY, FYNNEI. CDR3 in DNA: TGTGCCAGCAGCCCCAGGACAGGGCTCTATAATTCACCCCTCCACTTT. Translating gives CASSPRTGLYNSPLHF.

The chain joins TRBV10-2 to TRBJ1-5, with no clear D. The CDR3 extends over 14 amino acids. V shed 2 bases and J shed 0 bases, with 5 bases lying between them. Germline V gene data show CDR1 as WSHSY and CDR2 as SAAADI. CDR3 nucleotide sequence: TGCGCCAGCAGTGAGGGCAGTAGCAATCAGCCCCAGCATTTT. This encodes CASSEGSSNQPQHF.

The V and J genes are TRBV9 and TRBJ1-4, with a weak D call TRBD1 (5 bases). Germline V gene data show CDR1 as SGDLS and CDR2 as YYNGEE. The ends were cut back, 2 bases at V and 6 bases at J, with 11 bases in the middle. The length of the CDR3 is 14 residues. For the CDR3, the DNA is TGTGCCAGCAGCGTTAAAGGGGAGGATGAAAAACTGTTTTTT. This encodes CASSVKGEDEKLFF.

This clone was observed once. The rearrangement joins TRBV9 to TRBJ1-1, with D maybe TRBD1 (6 bases). The CDR3 runs 15 residues. Trimming stripped 0 bases from V and 3 bases from J, with 12 bases between. Germline V gene data show CDR1 as SGDLS and CDR2 as YYNGEE. CDR3 DNA: TGTGCCAGCAGCGTAGAGGGGGACACTTACACTGAAGCTTTCTTT. This translates into CASSVEGDTYTEAFF.

The chain has TRBV28 and TRBJ2-3, with TRBD2 as a possible D gene (5 bases). V was clipped by 7 bases and J by 4 bases, with 9 bases between them. Germline-derived CDR1 and CDR2 are MDHEN and SYDVKM. The CDR3 consists of 12 residues. The CDR3 loop is CASNLAADTQYF. CDR3 coding DNA: TGTGCCAGCAACCTAGCCGCAGATACGCAGTATTTT.

V gene TRBV11-3 combines with J gene TRBJ2-2; 14 bases match TRBD2. From germline, CDR1 is SGHNT and CDR2 YENEEA. The CDR3 spans 18 residues. Germline trimming cut 4 bases from V and 6 bases from J; bases unmatched to any gene: 10. DNA of the CDR3: TGTGCCAGCAGCTCCCTCGGGGGGACTAGCGGGGGACCCGGGGAGCTGTTTTTT. Its protein product is CASSSLGGTSGGPGELFF.

The chain joins TRBV19 to TRBJ1-2; no clear D. V lost 4 bases and J 0 bases, leaving 12 bases between the germline ends. This CDR3 spans 15 amino acids. Per the germline V gene, CDR1 is LNHDA and CDR2 is SQIVND (reference sequence). The CDR3 coding sequence is TGTGCCAGTAGTACATACTCGACAACTAACTATGGCTACACCTTC. It yields the protein CASSTYSTTNYGYTF.

This rearrangement joins TRBV28 to TRBJ1-1; 7 nucleotides match TRBD1. Germline loops: CDR1 MDHEN, CDR2 SYDVKM. V lost 4 bases to trimming and J lost 0 bases; unmatched junction nucleotides: 5. The CDR3 has 15 amino acids. The CDR3 nucleotides read TGTGCCAGCAGTTCTCCGGGACAGTTGAACACTGAAGCTTTCTTT. Translated: CASSSPGQLNTEAFF.

As to this clone: The same CDR3 is also encoded by other DNA sequences in this sample. This chain uses TRBV5-1 with TRBJ1-1; TRBD1 might be the D (5 bases). The germline V gene encodes CDR1 SGHRS and CDR2 YFSETQ. Trimming took 4 bases from V and 1 from J, leaving 8 bases between them. The CDR3 loop spans 13 amino acids. CDR3 loop: CASSQGQNTEAFF. The DNA for the CDR3 is TGCGCCAGCAGCCAGGGCCAGAACACTGAAGCTTTCTTT.

This chain links TRBV9 with TRBJ2-5; no firm D call. Germline loops: CDR1 SGDLS, CDR2 YYNGEE. The CDR3 runs 13 residues. V was clipped by 0 bases and J by 4 bases, with 7 bases between them. The CDR3 region has the DNA TGTGCCAGCAGCGTAGCGACGGGAGAGACCCAGTACTTC. Translated, it gives CASSVATGETQYF.

The sample holds a few counts of this clone. This sequence joins TRBV6-4 and TRBJ2-1, with 13 bases identical to TRBD2. The CDR3 length is 16 residues. Per the germline V gene, CDR1 is MRHNA and CDR2 is SNTAGT. After removal of 3 bases from V and 5 bases from J, the junction contained 4 bases not matched to a gene. The CDR3 here is CASSEKLAGGHNEQFF. CDR3 in DNA: TGTGCCAGCAGTGAAAAACTAGCGGGGGGGCACAATGAGCAGTTCTTC.

The chain uses TRBV15 and TRBJ2-5; TRBD2 agrees at 7 bases. Germline assignment: CDR1 LNHNV and CDR2 YYDKDF (reference sequence). The CDR3 totals 14 residues. J was trimmed by 7 bases and V by 4 bases; bases with no gene match: 9. The CDR3 DNA reads as TGTGCCACCAGCATCCCCAGCGGGATGGGGACCCAGTACTTC. Protein: CATSIPSGMGTQYF.

The CDR3 reads CASSAPYLVAENTGELFF. The CDR3, as DNA: TGTGCCAGCAGCGCTCCATATCTGGTCGCGGAGAACACCGGGGAGCTGTTTTTT. V usage is TRBV9 and J usage is TRBJ2-2; D unresolved. The V gene's germline CDR1 is SGDLS and CDR2 YYNGEE. V lost 3 bases and J lost 1, with 19 bases in between. The CDR3 consists of 18 residues.

This clone has a handful of counts. This chain joins TRBV19 and TRBJ1-5; the match to TRBD1 covers 8 bases. V lost 7 bases, J lost 10 bases, and 9 bases stayed unmatched. This CDR3 spans 13 amino acids. Germline V gives CDR1 LNHDA, CDR2 SQIVND (reference sequence). CDR3 amino acids: CASNRDRLHPQHF. In DNA form, the CDR3 reads TGTGCCAGTAATCGGGACAGGTTGCATCCCCAGCATTTT. The variable domain in full, with the rest retrieved from reference TRBV19 and TRBJ1-5, is DGGITQSPKYLFRKEGQNVTLSCEQNLNHDAMYWYRQDPGQGLRLIYYSQIVNDFQKGDIAEGYSVSREKKESFPLTVTSAQKNPTAFYLCASNRDRLHPQHFGDGTRLSIL.

The J gene is TRBJ1-1, the V gene TRBV3-1 (or the pseudogene TRBV3-2); D unresolved. Germline-derived CDR1 and CDR2 are LGHDT and YNNKEL (reference sequence). CDR3 length: 13 residues. V gave up 6 bases and J gave up 0 bases, with 8 bases separating them. The CDR3 protein is CASSRQLNTEAFF. CDR3 bases: TGTGCCAGCAGTCGACAATTGAACACTGAAGCTTTCTTT.

The CDR3 here is CASRKGQGAYEQYF. The CDR3, as DNA: TGTGCCAGCAGGAAAGGACAGGGGGCCTACGAGCAGTACTTC. V and J are TRBV6-5 and TRBJ2-7, with TRBD1 identical over 10 bases. CDR1 is MNHEY, CDR2 SVGAGI, per germline. J was trimmed by 2 bases and V by 6 bases; bases with no gene match: 4. The CDR3 sequence is 14 residues long.

The chain joins TRBV7-3 to TRBJ2-3, with D possibly being TRBD1 (5 bases). This CDR3 has 15 amino acids. In germline, CDR1 is SGHTA, CDR2 FQGTGA. V was shortened by 1 base and J by 0 bases, with 8 bases between the two germline ends. DNA of the CDR3: TGTGCCAGCAGCTTAAGGCAGGGTAGCACAGATACGCAGTATTTT. Its protein product is CASSLRQGSTDTQYF.

This chain joins TRBV6-5 and TRBJ2-1; a weak D match, TRBD2 (6 bases). The V gene's germline CDR1 is MNHEY and CDR2 SVGAGI. Deletions cut 4 bases from V and 0 bases from J, with 7 bases between. The length of the CDR3 is 14 residues. The DNA of the CDR3 is TGTGCCAGCAGTTTGGGGGGCTCCTACAATGAGCAGTTCTTC. It specifies CASSLGGSYNEQFF.

V is TRBV29-1 and J is TRBJ1-2; TRBD1 might be the D (6 bases). CDR1 SQVTM and CDR2 ANQGSEA come from the germline V gene. The CDR3 totals 12 residues. Trimming took 4 bases from V and 7 from J, leaving 13 bases between them. The CDR3 protein is CSVVQGGSGYTF. The CDR3 DNA reads as TGCAGCGTTGTACAGGGCGGGAGTGGCTACACCTTC.

The chain links TRBV28 to TRBJ2-3; 12 bases are a match to TRBD2. The CDR3 consists of 17 residues. V shed 3 bases, J shed 10 bases, and the junction held 14 bases outside the gene matches. CDR1 MDHEN and CDR2 SYDVKM come from the germline V gene. The DNA of the CDR3 is TGTGCCAGCAGTTTCCCGGAACTAGCGGGGGGCCCCAGGGCGCAGTATTTT. It is translated as CASSFPELAGGPRAQYF. Based on the CDR3 plus reference TRBV28 and TRBJ2-3, the full variable domain is DVKVTQSSRYLVKRTGEKVFLECVQDMDHENMFWYRQDPGLGLRLIYFSYDVKMKEKGDIPEGYSVSREKKERFSLILESASTNQTSMYLCASSFPELAGGPRAQYFGPGTRLTVL.

The chain links TRBV5-6 to TRBJ1-1; D remains ambiguous. The V end lost 0 bases, the J end lost 4 bases, and 10 bases lay between the germline ends. Germline CDR1 is SGHDT and CDR2 is YYEEEE. CDR3 size: 14 residues. CDR3 in DNA: TGTGCCAGCAGCTTGGTTTATCAAGCCACTGAAGCTTTCTTT. It translates to CASSLVYQATEAFF. The complete variable domain, with remaining parts taken from reference TRBV5-6 and TRBJ1-1, reads DAGVTQSPTHLIKTRGQQVTLRCSPKSGHDTVSWYQQALGQGPQFIFQYYEEEERQRGNFPDRFSGHQFPNYSSELNVNALLLGDSALYLCASSLVYQATEAFFGQGTRLTVV.